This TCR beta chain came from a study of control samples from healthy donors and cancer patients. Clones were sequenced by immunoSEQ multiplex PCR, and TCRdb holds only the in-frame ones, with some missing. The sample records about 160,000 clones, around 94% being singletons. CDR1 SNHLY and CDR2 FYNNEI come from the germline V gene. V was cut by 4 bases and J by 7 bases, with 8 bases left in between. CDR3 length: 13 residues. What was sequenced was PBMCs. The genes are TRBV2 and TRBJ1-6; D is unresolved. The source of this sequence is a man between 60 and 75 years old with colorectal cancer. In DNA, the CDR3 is TGTGCCAGCAGTGTTGGAACCAATTCACCCCTCCACTTT. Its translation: CASSVGTNSPLHF.